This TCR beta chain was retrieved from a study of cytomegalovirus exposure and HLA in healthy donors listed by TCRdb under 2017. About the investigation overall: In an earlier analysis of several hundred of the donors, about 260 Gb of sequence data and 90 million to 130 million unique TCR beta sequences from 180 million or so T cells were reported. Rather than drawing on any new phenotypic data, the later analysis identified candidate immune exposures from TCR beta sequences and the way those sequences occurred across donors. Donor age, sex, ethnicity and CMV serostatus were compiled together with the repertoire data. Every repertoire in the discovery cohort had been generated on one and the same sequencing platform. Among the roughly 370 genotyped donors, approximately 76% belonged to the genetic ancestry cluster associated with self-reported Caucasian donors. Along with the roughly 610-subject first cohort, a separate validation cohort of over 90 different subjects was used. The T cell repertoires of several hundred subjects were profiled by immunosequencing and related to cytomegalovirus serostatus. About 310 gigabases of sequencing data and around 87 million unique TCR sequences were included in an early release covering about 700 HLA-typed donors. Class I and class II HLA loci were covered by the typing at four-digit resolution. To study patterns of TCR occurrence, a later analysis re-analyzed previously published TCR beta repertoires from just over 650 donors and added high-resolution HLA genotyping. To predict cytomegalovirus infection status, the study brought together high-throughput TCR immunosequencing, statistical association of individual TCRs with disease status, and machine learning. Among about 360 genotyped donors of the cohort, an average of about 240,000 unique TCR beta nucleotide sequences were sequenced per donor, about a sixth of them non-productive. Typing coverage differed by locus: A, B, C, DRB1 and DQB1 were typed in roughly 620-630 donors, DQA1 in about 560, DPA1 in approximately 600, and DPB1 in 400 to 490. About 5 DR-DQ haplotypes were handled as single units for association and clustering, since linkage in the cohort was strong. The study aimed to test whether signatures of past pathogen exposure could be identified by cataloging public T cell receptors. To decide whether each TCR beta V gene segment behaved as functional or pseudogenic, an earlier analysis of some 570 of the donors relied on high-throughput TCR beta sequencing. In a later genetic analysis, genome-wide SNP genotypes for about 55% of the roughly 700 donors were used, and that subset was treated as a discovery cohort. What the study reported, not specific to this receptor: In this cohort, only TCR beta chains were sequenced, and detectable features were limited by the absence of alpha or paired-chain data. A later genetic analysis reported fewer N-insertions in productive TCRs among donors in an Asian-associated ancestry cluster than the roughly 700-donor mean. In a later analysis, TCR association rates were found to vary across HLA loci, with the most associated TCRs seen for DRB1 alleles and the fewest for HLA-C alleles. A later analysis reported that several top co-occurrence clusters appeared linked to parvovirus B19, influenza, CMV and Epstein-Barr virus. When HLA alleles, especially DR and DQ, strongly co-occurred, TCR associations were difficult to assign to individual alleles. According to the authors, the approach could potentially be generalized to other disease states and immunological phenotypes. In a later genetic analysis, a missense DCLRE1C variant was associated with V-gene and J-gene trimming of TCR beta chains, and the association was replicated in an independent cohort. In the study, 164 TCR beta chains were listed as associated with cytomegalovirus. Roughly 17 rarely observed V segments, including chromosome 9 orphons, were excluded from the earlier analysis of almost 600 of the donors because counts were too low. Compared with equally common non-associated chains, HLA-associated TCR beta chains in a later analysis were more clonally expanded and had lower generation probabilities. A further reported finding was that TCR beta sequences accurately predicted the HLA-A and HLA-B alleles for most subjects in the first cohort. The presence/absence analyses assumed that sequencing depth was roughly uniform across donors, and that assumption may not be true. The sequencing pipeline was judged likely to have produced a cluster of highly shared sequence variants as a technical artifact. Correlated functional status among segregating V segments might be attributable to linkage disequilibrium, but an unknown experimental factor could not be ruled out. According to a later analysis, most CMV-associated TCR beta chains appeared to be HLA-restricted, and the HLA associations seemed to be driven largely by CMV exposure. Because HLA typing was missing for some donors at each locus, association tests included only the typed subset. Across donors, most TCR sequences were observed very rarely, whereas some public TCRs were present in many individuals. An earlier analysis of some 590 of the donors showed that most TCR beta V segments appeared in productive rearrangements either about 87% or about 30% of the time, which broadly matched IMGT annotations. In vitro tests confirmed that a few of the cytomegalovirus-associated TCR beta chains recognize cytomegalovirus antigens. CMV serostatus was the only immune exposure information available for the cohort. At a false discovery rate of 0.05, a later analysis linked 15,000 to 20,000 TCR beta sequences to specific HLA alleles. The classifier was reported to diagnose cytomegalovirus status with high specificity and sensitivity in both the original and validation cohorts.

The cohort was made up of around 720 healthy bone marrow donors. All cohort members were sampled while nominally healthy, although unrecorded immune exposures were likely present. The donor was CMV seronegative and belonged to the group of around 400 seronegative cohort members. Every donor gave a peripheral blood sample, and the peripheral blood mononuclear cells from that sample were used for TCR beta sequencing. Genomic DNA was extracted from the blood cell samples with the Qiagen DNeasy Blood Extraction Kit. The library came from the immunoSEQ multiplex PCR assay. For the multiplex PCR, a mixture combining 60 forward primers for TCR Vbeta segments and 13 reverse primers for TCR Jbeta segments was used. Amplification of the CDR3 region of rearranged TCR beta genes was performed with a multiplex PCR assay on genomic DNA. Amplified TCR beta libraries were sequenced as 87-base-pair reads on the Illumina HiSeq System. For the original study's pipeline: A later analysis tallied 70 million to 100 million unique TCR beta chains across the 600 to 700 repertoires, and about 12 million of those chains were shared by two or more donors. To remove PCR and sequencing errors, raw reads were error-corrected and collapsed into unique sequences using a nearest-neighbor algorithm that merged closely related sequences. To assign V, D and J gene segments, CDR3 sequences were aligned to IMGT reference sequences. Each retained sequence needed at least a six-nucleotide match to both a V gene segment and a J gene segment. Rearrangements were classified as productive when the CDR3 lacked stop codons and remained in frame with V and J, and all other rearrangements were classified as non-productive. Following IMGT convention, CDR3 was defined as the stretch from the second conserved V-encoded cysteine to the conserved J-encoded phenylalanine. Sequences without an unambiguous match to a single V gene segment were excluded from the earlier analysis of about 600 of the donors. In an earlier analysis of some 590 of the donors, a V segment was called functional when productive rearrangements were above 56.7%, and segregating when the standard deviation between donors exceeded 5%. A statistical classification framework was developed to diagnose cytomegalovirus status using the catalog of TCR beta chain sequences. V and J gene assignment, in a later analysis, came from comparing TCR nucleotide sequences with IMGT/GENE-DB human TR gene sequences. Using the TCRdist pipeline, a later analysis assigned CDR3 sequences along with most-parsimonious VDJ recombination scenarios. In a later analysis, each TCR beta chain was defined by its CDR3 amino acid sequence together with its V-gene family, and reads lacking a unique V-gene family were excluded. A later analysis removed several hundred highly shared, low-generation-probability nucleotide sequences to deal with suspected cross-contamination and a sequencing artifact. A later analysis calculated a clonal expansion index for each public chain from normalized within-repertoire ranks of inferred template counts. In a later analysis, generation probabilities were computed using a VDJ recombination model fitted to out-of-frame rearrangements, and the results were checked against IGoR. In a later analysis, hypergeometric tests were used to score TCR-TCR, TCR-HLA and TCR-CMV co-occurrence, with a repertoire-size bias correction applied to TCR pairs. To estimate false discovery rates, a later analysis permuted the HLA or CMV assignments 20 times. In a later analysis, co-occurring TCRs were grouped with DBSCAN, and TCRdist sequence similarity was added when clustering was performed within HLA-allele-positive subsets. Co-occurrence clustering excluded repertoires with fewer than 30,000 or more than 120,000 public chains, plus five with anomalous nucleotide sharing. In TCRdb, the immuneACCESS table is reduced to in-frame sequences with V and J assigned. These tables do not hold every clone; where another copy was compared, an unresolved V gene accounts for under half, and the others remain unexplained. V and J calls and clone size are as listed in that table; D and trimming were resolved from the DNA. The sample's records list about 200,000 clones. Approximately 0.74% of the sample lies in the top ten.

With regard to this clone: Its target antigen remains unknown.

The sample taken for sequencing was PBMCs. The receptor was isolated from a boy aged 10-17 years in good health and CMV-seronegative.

The CDR3 loop reads CASSPGPRADGYTF. The DNA sequence reads TGCGCCAGCAGCCCAGGACCCAGGGCGGATGGCTACACCTTC. This sequence uses TRBV4-3 and TRBJ1-2, with TRBD1 tentatively as D gene (5 bases match). V and J lose 4 bases and 6 bases, and a span of 15 bases separates them. CDR1 LGHNA and CDR2 YSLEER were looked up in the germline V gene. Including cysteine and phenylalanine, the CDR3 has 14 amino acids. The kept DNA is CDR3 alone, 42 bases in frame from the first base.